This TCR beta chain was captured by sequencing in a study of blood T cell repertoires in COVID-19. The overall study: Both acute and convalescent COVID-19 samples were obtained from the United States, Italy and Spain. T cells, B-cell-depleted T cells, or PBMCs provided the cDNA or gDNA that served as material.

This CDR3 comprises 13 residues. Under the authors' procedure: Reference gene primer amplification yielded estimated nucleated cell counts. Profiled with immunoSEQ multiplex PCR; TCRdb holds only in-frame clones, not every one. Clone size and V and J calls were adopted from that table, with D and trimming inferred from the DNA. This table has roughly 140,000 clones, 80% to 90% appearing once. Source material: peripheral blood. The chain recombines TRBV21-1 with TRBJ1-2. TRBV21-1 is described as a pseudogene. The TCR comes from a woman between 50 and 59 years old in a cohort sampled during active or convalescent COVID-19. The CDR3 here is CASSLAEHKGYTF. CDR3 nucleotide sequence: TGTGCCAGCAGCCTCGCCGAGCATAAGGGCTACACCTTC.